Here is one T cell receptor beta chain with its context. The table lists this clone with many counts. There is no known antigen for this receptor. Per-nucleotide qualities are absent, and no much larger clonotype sits a single base away. Libraries were constructed by PCR. The sample was run on an Illumina HiSeq 4000. High-throughput sequencing was used to profile the TCR beta-chain CDR3 region of each patient. In the source study's methods: Drawing on CDR3 differences between clinicopathological groups, the researchers built a classifier meant to tell apart patients with distant-metastatic papillary thyroid cancer. The Shannon index was used to assess repertoire diversity, and the Morisita-Horn index was used to assess tumor-blood repertoire similarity. The public reads were reprocessed in TCRdb via fastp at Q25 and MiXCR, keeping in-frame beta chains. What appears here as the V and J calls and clone size reflects TCRdb's work, not the paper's. In all, the sample holds 30,000 to 35,000 clones, and about a fifth of those were seen once. The ten largest clones take up less than 4% of the sample.

No treatment had been received by any patient before thyroid surgery. Using T-cell receptor beta sequencing, the researchers looked back retrospectively at clinical samples from patients, gathered between about 2012 and 2018. From cysteine to phenylalanine, the CDR3 is 15 amino acids long. The entry retains the CDR3 DNA only, 45 bases that are in frame from base 1. V is pared back by 0 bases and J by 9 bases, with 15 bases lying between the germline termini. As encoded in the germline V gene (reference sequence), CDR1 is WNHNN while CDR2 is SYGVQD. This entry belongs to a study of metastatic and nonmetastatic thyroid tumors (dated by TCRdb to the early 2020s). Background for the entire study: Repertoires from peripheral blood and from tumor or nodule tissue samples of malignant and benign thyroid patients were compared.

Overall study outcomes, separate from this receptor: In both blood and tumor samples, malignant tumors were reported to have significantly higher TCR beta diversity than benign nodules.

The sequence was obtained from a male donor with papillary thyroid cancer or a benign thyroid nodule (not recorded which). Some clones in this sample may be carry-over from other donors' samples. Recombination linked TRBV10-1 to TRBJ1-5; the D region possibly corresponds to TRBD1 (5 bases align). Sequencing input: tumor tissue. The CDR3 is CASSESTDSGRPQHF. The DNA sequence is as follows: TGCGCCAGCAGTGAGTCAACAGACAGCGGGAGGCCCCAGCATTTT.